This T cell receptor (beta chain) is from a study of T cells after yellow fever vaccination (dated by TCRdb to between 2017 and 2020). For the wider study: Staining for CD3, CD45RA, CCR7 and CD95 was used to sort memory subsets (EM, EMRA, CM and Tscm) on a BD FACS Aria III. The SMART-Seq v4 Ultra Low Input RNA kit was used to prepare libraries from fractions with low cell numbers. To track T-cell clones before and after primary and booster YFV17D yellow fever vaccination, bulk TCR alpha and beta repertoires were sequenced longitudinally. The cohort comprised two healthy male donors, one aged 18 to 29 and one aged 30 to 40 years. Bulk PBMC replicates and cell subsets were isolated from blood drawn at multiple timepoints before and after both primary and secondary immunization. Sorting of memory subsets took place on days 0, 15 and 45 and at 18 months after primary vaccination, as well as on days 0, 15 and 45 after the 30-year booster. What the study reported, not specific to this receptor: A small fraction of clonotypes showed up in both the CD4 and CD8 compartments, probably as a result of convergent recombination. Because abundant contaminating clonotypes from the bulk population could be contained in FACS-sorted repertoires, computational filtering was required. On day 0, almost all vaccine-responding clonotypes were below detection in the sorted memory subsets. Compared with the primary T-cell response, the secondary T-cell response was weaker but faster, peaking on day 5 rather than day 15. Because the study included only a couple of donors, the extent to which the findings can be generalized is limited. Most clones expanded after primary vaccination (about 96% of CD4 and 80% to 90% of CD8) were re-detected after the booster, suggesting that broad memory maintenance occurred.

Synthesis of TCR cDNA relied on 5'RACE template switching, a step that introduced a universal primer site along with unique molecular identifiers. cDNA synthesis was primed from both the TCR alpha and TCR beta constant segments. Two PCR steps were used to amplify libraries, with sample barcodes and sequencing adapters being added in the second step. Libraries were sequenced on Illumina HiSeq 2500 (2x100 bp) or NovaSeq (2x150 bp). Concerning the study's data processing: Reads were demultiplexed and collapsed into UMI consensus sequences with MIGEC, and V(D)J alignment was performed with MiXCR. Vaccine-responding clonotypes were identified with edgeR using replicate PBMC samples, with FDR below 0.01 and a log2 fold change above 5 up to day 15 being required. Each bulk clonotype received a CD4 or CD8 identity based on whether the sequenced CD4 or CD8 repertoire contained that clonotype at higher abundance. To estimate how each clone was distributed across memory phenotypes, clonotype frequencies in memory subsets were weighted by FACS-sorted cell numbers. TCRdb cleaned the public reads at Q25 with fastp, built clones with MiXCR and kept in-frame beta chains. Rows with one shared CDR3 protein collapse into an entry with the most common genes and DNA. The V and J calls come from TCRdb's annotation, not from the publication. The sample data list about 13,000 distinct CDR3 sequences, and 4.5% to 6% of these were observed just once. The ten top clones hold 45% to 65% of the sample.

The label giving this sample's treatment or condition can be read as: live attenuated yellow fever vaccine strain. PBMCs were isolated from peripheral blood using a standard Ficoll-Paque protocol. RNA from sorted memory subsets was extracted with the RNeasy Micro Kit. CDR1 and CDR2, per the germline V gene (reference sequence), are DFQATT and SNEGSKA. From its cysteine to its phenylalanine, the CDR3 spans 15 amino acids. Only CDR3 DNA remains: 45 bases, in frame from the first base. Trimmed from V: 3 bases; trimmed from J: 2 bases; junction bases lacking a gene match: 9. This clonotype came up many times. No clone much larger than this one lies a single base away; base qualities are absent.

In this chain, TRBV20-1 is recombined with TRBJ2-5; 7 bases in the junction line up with TRBD1. Sequenced here: PBMCs, either bulk or a sorted T-cell subset (CD4+, CD8+, memory, or dextramer-sorted; not recorded which), sampled 45 days after the yellow fever booster vaccination. The TCR was taken from a man aged 25-45 years who received the YFV17D yellow fever vaccine. The nucleotide sequence reads as follows: TGCAGTGCTAGTGGGGCAGGGGGTTGGCAAGAGACCCAGTACTTC. This codes for CSASGAGGWQETQYF.